This T cell receptor (beta chain) was sequenced in a study of CD8+CD57+ T cells in acquired aplastic anemia. Study-level results: Levels of CD8+ Simpson's diversity were not significantly distinct in patients versus controls.

The germline V gene encodes CDR1 MNHEY and CDR2 SVGEGT. V was pared by 6 bases and J by 2 bases, with 7 bases between. This CDR3 region has 12 residues. The study profiled TCR beta VDJ and CDR3 using genomic DNA as template. TCRdb redid the calling of the reads with MiXCR, one entry per CDR3 protein. The table shows 200,000 to 250,000 distinct CDR3 sequences, with approximately 57% occurring only once. This clonotype appeared many times. Its antigen is unidentified. The specimen sequenced was sorted CD4+, CD8+, or CD8+CD57+ T cells (not recorded which) from PBMCs. This TCR was sampled from a human donor in good health. The genes are TRBV6-2 or TRBV6-3 and TRBJ1-2; a weak D match, TRBD1 (5 bases). This CDR3 reads CASRTENYGYTF. For the CDR3, the DNA is TGTGCCAGCAGGACAGAAAACTATGGCTACACCTTC.